Listed below are T cell receptor beta chains from one sample, sequenced in a study of T cells in Graves' hyperthyroidism and ophthalmopathy. In TCRdb, the multiplex PCR reads were re-called with MiXCR into one record per CDR3 protein. The profile shows hundreds of thousands of distinct CDR3 sequences, around a quarter of them singletons. What was sequenced was blood. The origin of the receptors is a man in his forties or fifties with Graves' hyperthyroidism. CDR3s include the opening cysteine and the closing phenylalanine or tryptophan. Fields, in order: V gene, D gene, J gene, CDR3 protein. The D gene is left open where the match is weak.

TRBV6-1	TRBD1	TRBJ1-5	CASTTGTGLQLGQPQHF
TRBV29-1	TRBD1	TRBJ1-1	CSAPGQGIAEAFF
TRBV24-1	-	TRBJ2-4	CATSFAGVQYF
TRBV2	-	TRBJ2-7	CASSEAQGSEQYF
TRBV6-1	-	TRBJ1-1	CASSPSGGGTEAFF
TRBV7-2	TRBD2	TRBJ2-3	CASSTGTSTSDTQYF
TRBV5-1	-	TRBJ2-5	CASSPGTFQETQYF
TRBV9	TRBD2	TRBJ2-2	CASSVEKLRRESTTGELFF
TRBV10-3	TRBD2	TRBJ2-6	CAISESTFGLAGPDVLTF
TRBV27	TRBD1	TRBJ1-1	CASSLQGGYTEAFF
TRBV12-3/TRBV12-4	-	TRBJ1-3	CASSFLQGGNTIYF
TRBV29-1	-	TRBJ1-5	CSVAMGAGDNQPQHF
TRBV30	TRBD2	TRBJ2-1	CAWRTAGGVKNEQFF
TRBV24-1	TRBD2	TRBJ2-2	CATSSTGGLGELFF
TRBV20-1	TRBD2	TRBJ2-3	CSASSLAGTDTQYF
TRBV9	-	TRBJ2-4	CASSSLNIQYF
TRBV28	TRBD2	TRBJ2-1	CASSRGLAGELSYNEQFF
TRBV12-3/TRBV12-4	-	TRBJ2-3	CASSFRSSTDTQYF
TRBV7-3	-	TRBJ2-7	CASSSGGPYEQYF
TRBV2	-	TRBJ2-7	CASSPAPYEQYF
TRBV6-1	-	TRBJ1-5	CASNNRGNQPQHF
TRBV6-2/TRBV6-3	TRBD1	TRBJ2-7	CASSVVRTGLYEQYF
TRBV18	-	TRBJ2-1	CASSPSSGRETYNEQFF
TRBV9	TRBD1	TRBJ2-1	CASSPGTGRLLEQFF
TRBV7-9	TRBD2	TRBJ2-7	CASSLGGLAFSSYEQYF
TRBV9	-	TRBJ2-3	CASSSEDSPHTQYF
TRBV27	-	TRBJ2-7	CASRAADRSYEQYF
TRBV6-1	TRBD1	TRBJ2-1	CASSEVGTGEFF
TRBV5-1	TRBD1	TRBJ2-5	CASSWGTGVETQYF
TRBV20-1	TRBD2	TRBJ2-4	CSARTSGKNIQYF
TRBV9	-	TRBJ2-2	CASSASVTGELFF
TRBV6-1	TRBD2	TRBJ2-1	CASSVRGSGRRSYNEQFF
TRBV12-3/TRBV12-4	TRBD2	TRBJ2-7	CASSLVRGAGREGRYEQYF
TRBV12-3/TRBV12-4	-	TRBJ1-4	CASSPPGFEKLFF
TRBV27	TRBD1	TRBJ2-2	CASRNAGTVFPGELFF
TRBV6-5	-	TRBJ2-7	CASSYSHGSSYEQYF
TRBV5-1	TRBD2	TRBJ2-1	CASSLALADNEQFF
TRBV6-1	TRBD1	TRBJ1-2	CASSRQGQKIYGYTF
TRBV6-1	TRBD1	TRBJ2-7	CASSERGQVLDEQYF
TRBV7-9	-	TRBJ2-2	CASSGPGNLRVTGELFF
TRBV3-1	-	TRBJ2-1	CASSQPFNEQFF
TRBV11-2	-	TRBJ1-4	CASSGRGAEKLFF
TRBV20-1	-	TRBJ2-3	CSAPKGGADTQYF
TRBV6-1	-	TRBJ2-6	CASSDPFPGANVLTF
TRBV14	TRBD1	TRBJ2-1	CASSHRTGVLYNEQFF
TRBV20-1	TRBD2	TRBJ2-1	CSARPTSGRAFTEQFF
TRBV18	-	TRBJ2-1	CASSPARADYNEQFF